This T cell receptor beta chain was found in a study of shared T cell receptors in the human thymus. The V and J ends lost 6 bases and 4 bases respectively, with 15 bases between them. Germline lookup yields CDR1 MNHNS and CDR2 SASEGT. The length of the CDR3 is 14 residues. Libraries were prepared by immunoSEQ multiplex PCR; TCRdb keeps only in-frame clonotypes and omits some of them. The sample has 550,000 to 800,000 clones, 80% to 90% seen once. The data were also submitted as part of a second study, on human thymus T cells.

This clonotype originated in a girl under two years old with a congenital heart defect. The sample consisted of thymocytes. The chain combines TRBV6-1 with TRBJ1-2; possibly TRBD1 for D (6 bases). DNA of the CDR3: TGTGCCAGCAGCCCCATTGCAGGGGTCTATGGCTACACCTTC. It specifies CASSPIAGVYGYTF.